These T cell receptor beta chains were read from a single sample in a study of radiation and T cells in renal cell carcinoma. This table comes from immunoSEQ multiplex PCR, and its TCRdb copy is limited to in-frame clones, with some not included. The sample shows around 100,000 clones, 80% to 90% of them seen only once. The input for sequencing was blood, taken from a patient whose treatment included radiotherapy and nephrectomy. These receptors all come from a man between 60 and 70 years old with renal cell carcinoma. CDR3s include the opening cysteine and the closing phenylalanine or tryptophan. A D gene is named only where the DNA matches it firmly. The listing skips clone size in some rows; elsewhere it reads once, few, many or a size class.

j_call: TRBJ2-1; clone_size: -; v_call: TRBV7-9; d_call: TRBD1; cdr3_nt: TGTGCCAGCAGCTTAGGACAGGGGGATGTCGGTGAGCAGTTCTTC; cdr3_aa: CASSLGQGDVGEQFF
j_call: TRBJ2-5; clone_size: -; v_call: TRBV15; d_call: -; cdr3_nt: TGTGCCACCGGACTTCACGAGACCCAGTACTTC; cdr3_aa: CATGLHETQYF
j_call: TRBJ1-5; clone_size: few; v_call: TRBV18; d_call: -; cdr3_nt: TGTGCCAGCTCACCGGGTTTCGGCAATCAGCCCCAGCATTTT; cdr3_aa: CASSPGFGNQPQHF
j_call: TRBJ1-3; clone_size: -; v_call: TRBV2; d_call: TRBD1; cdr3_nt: TGTGCCAGCAGTGGCCCCGACAGGGGGCAGCTTACTCCGACTGGAAACACCATATATTTT; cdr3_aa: CASSGPDRGQLTPTGNTIYF
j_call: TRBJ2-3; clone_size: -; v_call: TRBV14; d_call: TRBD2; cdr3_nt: TGTGCCAGCAGCCTGACTAGCGAGCCCACAGATACGCAGTATTTT; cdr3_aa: CASSLTSEPTDTQYF
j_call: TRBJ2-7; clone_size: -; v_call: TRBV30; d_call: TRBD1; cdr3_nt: TGTGCCTGGAGTGCTGGGACAGGGCGGTACTTC; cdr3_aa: CAWSAGTGRYF
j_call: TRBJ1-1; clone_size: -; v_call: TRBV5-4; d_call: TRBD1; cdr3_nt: TGTGCCAGCAGCTTGGGAGGGGGCCAGGGGAGGAGGACTGAAGCTTTCTTT; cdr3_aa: CASSLGGGQGRRTEAFF
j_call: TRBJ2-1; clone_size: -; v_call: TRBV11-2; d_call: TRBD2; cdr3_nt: TGTGCCAGCAGCGCCCCTAGCGGGAGTTACAATGAGCAGTTCTTC; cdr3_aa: CASSAPSGSYNEQFF
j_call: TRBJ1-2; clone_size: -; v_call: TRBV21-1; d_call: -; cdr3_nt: TGTGCCAGCAGCAAAGAAGTCACAGACCCCTATGGCTATGGCTACACCTTC; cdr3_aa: CASSKEVTDPYGYGYTF
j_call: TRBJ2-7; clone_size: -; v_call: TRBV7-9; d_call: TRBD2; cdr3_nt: TGTGCCAGCAGCTTAGTGAATAGCGGGAGGCTCCGGGTTGTCTACGAGCAGTACTTC; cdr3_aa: CASSLVNSGRLRVVYEQYF
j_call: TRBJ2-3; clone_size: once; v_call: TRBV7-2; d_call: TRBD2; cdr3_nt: TGTGTTAGCGGGAGGACAGGGACACTTAGCACAGATACGCAGTATTTT; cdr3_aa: CVSGRTGTLSTDTQYF
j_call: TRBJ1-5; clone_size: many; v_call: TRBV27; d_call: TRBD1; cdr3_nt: TGTGCCAGCAGTTTATACCCGGGACAGAGTAGCAATCAGCCCCAGCATTTT; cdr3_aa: CASSLYPGQSSNQPQHF
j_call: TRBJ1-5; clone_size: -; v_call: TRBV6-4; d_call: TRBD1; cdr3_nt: TGTGCCAGCAGTGTTTGGAGGGGGCAGGGTCAGCCCCAGCATTTT; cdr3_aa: CASSVWRGQGQPQHF
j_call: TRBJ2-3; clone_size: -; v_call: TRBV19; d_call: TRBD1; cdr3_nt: TGTGCCAGTAGTACCACAGGGGGCACAGATACGCAGTATTTT; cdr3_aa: CASSTTGGTDTQYF
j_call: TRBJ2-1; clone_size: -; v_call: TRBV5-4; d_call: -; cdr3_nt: TGTGCCAGCAGCTGGGGACTTTCCCCTGGCAATGAGCAGTTCTTC; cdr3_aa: CASSWGLSPGNEQFF
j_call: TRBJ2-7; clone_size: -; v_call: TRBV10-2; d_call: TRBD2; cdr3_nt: TGCGCCAGCAGTCTTACTAGCGGGAAAGGAGGAGAGCAGTACTTC; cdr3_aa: CASSLTSGKGGEQYF
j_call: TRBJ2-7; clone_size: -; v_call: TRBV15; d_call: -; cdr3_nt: TGTGCCACCAGCAGAGACAGGGCGAGAGAGCAGTACTTC; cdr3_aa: CATSRDRAREQYF
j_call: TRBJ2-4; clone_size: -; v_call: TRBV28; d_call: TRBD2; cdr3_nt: TGTGCCAGCAGGTCGGGAGGGGAAAACATTCAGTACTTC; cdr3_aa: CASRSGGENIQYF
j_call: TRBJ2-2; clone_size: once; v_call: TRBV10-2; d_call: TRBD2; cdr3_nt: TGCGCCAGCAACCCGGGACTAGCGGAGGTAACCGGGGAGCTGTTTTTT; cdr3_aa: CASNPGLAEVTGELFF
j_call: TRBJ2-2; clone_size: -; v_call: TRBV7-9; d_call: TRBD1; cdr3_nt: TGTGCCAGCAGCTTATCTAGGGGGCCCGGGGAGCTGTTTTTT; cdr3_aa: CASSLSRGPGELFF
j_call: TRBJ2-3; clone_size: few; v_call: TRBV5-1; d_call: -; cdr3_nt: TGCGCCAGCAGCTTGGACCCCGGCACAGATACGCAGTATTTT; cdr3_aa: CASSLDPGTDTQYF
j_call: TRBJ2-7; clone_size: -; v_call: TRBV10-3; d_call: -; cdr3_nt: TGTGCCGGCATGTCGGACGGTTCCTACGAGCAGTACTTC; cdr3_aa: CAGMSDGSYEQYF
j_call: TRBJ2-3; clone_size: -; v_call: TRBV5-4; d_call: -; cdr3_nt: TGTGCCAGCAGCCCGACGGGCACAGATACGCAGTATTTT; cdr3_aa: CASSPTGTDTQYF
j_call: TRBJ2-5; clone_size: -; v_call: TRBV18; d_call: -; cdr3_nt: TGTGCCAGCTCACCTCGCCAGGCACAGAGTCAAGAGACCCAGTACTTC; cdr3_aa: CASSPRQAQSQETQYF
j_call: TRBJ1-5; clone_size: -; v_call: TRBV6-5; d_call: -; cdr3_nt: TGTGCCAGCAGTAAACGACGGAATCAGCCCCAGCATTTT; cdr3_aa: CASSKRRNQPQHF
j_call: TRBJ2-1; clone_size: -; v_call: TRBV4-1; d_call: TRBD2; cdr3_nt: TGCGCCAGCAGCCAAGAGGGTAGCGGGAGGGGCGATGAGCAGTTCTTC; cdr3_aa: CASSQEGSGRGDEQFF
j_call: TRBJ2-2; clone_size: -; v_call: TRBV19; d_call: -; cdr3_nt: TGTGCCAGTACCCTCGACGGGGAGCTGTTTTTT; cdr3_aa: CASTLDGELFF
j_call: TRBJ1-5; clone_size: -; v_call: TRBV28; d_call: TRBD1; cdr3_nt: TGTGCCAGCAGGGAGACAGGGGTTAGCAATCAGCCCCAGCATTTT; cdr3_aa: CASRETGVSNQPQHF
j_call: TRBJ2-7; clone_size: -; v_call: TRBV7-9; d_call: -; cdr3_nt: TGTGCCAGCAGCTTATCCACGATAGGGAGCTCCTACGAGCAGTACTTC; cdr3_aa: CASSLSTIGSSYEQYF
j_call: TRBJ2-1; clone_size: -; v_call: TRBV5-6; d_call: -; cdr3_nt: TGTGCCAGCAGAGACCGAAAGAATGAGCAGTTCTTC; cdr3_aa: CASRDRKNEQFF
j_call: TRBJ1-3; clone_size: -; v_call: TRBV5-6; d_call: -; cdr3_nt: TGTGCCAGCAGCTTATTTCGAGCGGGTGGAAACACCATATATTTT; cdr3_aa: CASSLFRAGGNTIYF
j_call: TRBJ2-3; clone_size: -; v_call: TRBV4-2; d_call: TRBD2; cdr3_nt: TGTGCCAGCAGCCAATCGACGGGAGGCCTCACAGATACGCAGTATTTT; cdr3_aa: CASSQSTGGLTDTQYF
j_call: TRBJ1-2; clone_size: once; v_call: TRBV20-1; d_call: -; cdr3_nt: TGCAGTGCCAGGGAAGGTGGCTACACCTTC; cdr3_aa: CSAREGGYTF
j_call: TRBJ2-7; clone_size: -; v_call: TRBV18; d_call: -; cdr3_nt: TGTGCCAGCTCACCTGCCTTCCTAATCCACGAGCAGTACTTC; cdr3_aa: CASSPAFLIHEQYF
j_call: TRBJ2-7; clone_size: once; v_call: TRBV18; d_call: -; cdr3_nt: TGTGCCAGCTCACCTGATGTGAACGAGCAGTACTTC; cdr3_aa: CASSPDVNEQYF
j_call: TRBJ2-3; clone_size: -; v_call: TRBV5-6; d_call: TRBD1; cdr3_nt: TGTGCCAGCGAACCTATAACAGGGGCTATCAGCACAGATACGCAGTATTTT; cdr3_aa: CASEPITGAISTDTQYF
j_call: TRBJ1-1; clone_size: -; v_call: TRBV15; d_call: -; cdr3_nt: TGTGCCACCAGGGGCGGGGGGAAAACTTTCTTT; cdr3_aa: CATRGGGKTFF
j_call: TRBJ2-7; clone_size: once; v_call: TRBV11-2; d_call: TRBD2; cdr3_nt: TGTGCCAGCAGCTTCGGACTAGACTTGTACGAGCAGTACTTC; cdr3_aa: CASSFGLDLYEQYF
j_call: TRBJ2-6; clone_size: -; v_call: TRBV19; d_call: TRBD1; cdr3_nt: TGTGCCAGTAGGGACAGGGTCGCGGGGGCCAACGTCCTGACTTTC; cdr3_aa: CASRDRVAGANVLTF
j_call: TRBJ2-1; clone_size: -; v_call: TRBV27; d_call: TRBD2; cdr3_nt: TGTGCCAGCAGTTTATCGACTAGCGGGACTTACAATGAGCAGTTCTTC; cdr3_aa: CASSLSTSGTYNEQFF
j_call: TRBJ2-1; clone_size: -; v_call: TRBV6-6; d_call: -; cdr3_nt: TGTGCCACCCTCATCGGACGGTACAATGAGCAGTTCTTC; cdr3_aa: CATLIGRYNEQFF
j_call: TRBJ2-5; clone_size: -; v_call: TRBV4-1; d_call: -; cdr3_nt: TGCGCCAGCAGCCAAGATCATGGGGGCCGCCACCAAGAGACCCAGTACTTC; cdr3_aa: CASSQDHGGRHQETQYF
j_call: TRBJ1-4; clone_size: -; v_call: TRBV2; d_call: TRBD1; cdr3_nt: TGTGCCAGCAGAACCTCCGGGACAGGGGTCGAAAAACTGTTTTTT; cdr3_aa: CASRTSGTGVEKLFF
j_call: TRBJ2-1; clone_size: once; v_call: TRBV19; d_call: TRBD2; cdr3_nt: TGTGCCAGTACTGGACTAGCGGGATCCTACAATGAGCAGTTCTTC; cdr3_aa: CASTGLAGSYNEQFF
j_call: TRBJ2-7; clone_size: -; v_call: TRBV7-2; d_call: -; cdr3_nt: TGTGCCAGCAGCGCTGTCAACTACGAGCAGTACTTC; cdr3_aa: CASSAVNYEQYF
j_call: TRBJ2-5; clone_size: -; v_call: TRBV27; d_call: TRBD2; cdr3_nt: TGTGCCAGCAGTTTTTGGGCTAGCGGGAGCCAAGAGACCCAGTACTTC; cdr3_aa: CASSFWASGSQETQYF
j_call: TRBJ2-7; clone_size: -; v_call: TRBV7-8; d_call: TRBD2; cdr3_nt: TGTGCCAGCACTGAGGGTTGGAGCGGGATATCCCTACAGTACTTC; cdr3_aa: CASTEGWSGISLQYF
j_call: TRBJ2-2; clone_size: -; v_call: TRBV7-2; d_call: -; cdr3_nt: TGTGCCAGCAGCTTAGCGGGAGTAACCCCCGGGGAGCTGTTTTTT; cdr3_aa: CASSLAGVTPGELFF
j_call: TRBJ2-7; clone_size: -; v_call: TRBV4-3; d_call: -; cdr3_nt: TGCGCCAGCAGCCAAGATCTCATACGCTCCTACGAGCAGTACTTC; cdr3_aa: CASSQDLIRSYEQYF
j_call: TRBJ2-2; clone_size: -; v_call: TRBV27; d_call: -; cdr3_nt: TGTGCCAGCAGGGCGGAGAACACCGGGGAGCTGTTTTTT; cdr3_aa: CASRAENTGELFF
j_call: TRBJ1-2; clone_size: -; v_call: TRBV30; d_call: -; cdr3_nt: TGTGCCTGGGGCCCCGGGCTACGCTATGGCTACACCTTC; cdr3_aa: CAWGPGLRYGYTF
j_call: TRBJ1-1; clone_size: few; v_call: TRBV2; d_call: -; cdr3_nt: TGTGCCAGCAGTACCGCGCTCTCCGGCACTGAAGCTTTCTTT; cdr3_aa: CASSTALSGTEAFF
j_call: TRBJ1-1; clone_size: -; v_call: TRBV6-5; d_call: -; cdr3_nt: TGTGCCAGCAGTTACGTAAGGGACACTGAAGCTTTCTTT; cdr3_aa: CASSYVRDTEAFF
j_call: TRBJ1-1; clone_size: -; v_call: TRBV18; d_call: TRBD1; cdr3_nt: TGTGCCAGCTCACCTCCCCCGACAGGGGGGAGGACTGAAGCTTTCTTT; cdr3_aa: CASSPPPTGGRTEAFF